The entry that follows covers one TCR beta chain sequence. The record originates from a study of T cells after yellow fever vaccination. TCRdb reanalysed the 5' RACE reads using MiXCR and keeps one entry per CDR3 protein. The sample yields approximately 350,000 distinct CDR3 sequences, around 10% seen once. Germline V CDR1 and CDR2: SEHNR, FQNEAQ (reference sequence). V shed 7 bases and J shed 5 bases, with 14 bases lying between them. The CDR3 covers 13 residues. The rearrangement links TRBV7-9 to TRBJ2-5; no definite D call. The TCR comes from a man between 18 and 29 years old who received the YFV17D yellow fever vaccine. The sequences come from PBMCs, collected on the day of the first yellow fever vaccination. CDR3 sequence: CASTMSSMETQYF. DNA for the CDR3: TGTGCCAGCACCATGAGTAGTATGGAGACCCAGTACTTC.